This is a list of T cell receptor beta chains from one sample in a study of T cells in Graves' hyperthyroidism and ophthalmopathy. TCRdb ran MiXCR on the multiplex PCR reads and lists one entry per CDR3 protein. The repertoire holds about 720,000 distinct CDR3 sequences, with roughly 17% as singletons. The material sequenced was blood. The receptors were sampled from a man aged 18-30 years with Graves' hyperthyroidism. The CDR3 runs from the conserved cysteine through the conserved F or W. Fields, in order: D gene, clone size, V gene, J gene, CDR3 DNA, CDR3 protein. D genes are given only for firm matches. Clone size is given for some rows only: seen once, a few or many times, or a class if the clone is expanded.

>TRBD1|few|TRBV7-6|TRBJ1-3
TGTGCCAGCAGCCCCGCCGGGGACAGAAACTCTGGAAACACCATATATTTT
CASSPAGDRNSGNTIYF
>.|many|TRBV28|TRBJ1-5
TGTGCCAGCAGTTTAATTTCAGGGACCAGCAATCAGCCCCAGCATTTT
CASSLISGTSNQPQHF
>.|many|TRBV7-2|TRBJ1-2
TGTGCCAGCAGCCGGACAGCCTATGGCTACACCTTC
CASSRTAYGYTF
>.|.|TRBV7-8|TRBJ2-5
TGTGCCAGCAGCTTATCCCCAGTCTTGGAGACCCAGTACTTC
CASSLSPVLETQYF
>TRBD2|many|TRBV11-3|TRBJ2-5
TGTGCCAGCAGCTTAGCCTGGCTAGCGGGAGAAGGTGACCAAGAGACCCAGTACTTC
CASSLAWLAGEGDQETQYF
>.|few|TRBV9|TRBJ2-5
TGTGCCAGCAGCGCTGAGCAAAAGGGTGCCCAGTACTTC
CASSAEQKGAQYF
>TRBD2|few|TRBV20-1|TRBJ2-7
TGCAGTGCCACAGGACTAGCGGGTAGCTACGAGCAGTACTTC
CSATGLAGSYEQYF
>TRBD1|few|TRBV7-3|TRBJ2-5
TGTGCCAGCAGCCTCGGGACAGGGGGCTGGGAGACCCAGTACTTC
CASSLGTGGWETQYF
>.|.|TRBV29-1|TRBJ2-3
TGCAGCGCAGCCCTCGACCCGGATACGCAGTATTTT
CSAALDPDTQYF
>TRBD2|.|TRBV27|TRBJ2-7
TGTGCCAGCAGTCCGGGACTAGCGTACAATGAGCAGTACTTC
CASSPGLAYNEQYF
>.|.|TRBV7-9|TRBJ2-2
TGTGCCAGCAGAGGGTGGGGGGGCCGGAACACCGGGGAGCTGTTTTTT
CASRGWGGRNTGELFF
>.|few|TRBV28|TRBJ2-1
TGTGCCAGCAGTCCCACCCCCAGCGACAATGAGCAGTTCTTC
CASSPTPSDNEQFF
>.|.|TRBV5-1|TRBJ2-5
TGCGCCAGCAGCTTGGAACAGAAACTAATCCAAGAGACCCAGTACTTC
CASSLEQKLIQETQYF
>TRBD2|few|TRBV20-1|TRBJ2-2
TGCAGTGCTAGAGCCCTTGAAACTAGCGGGACTTTGGAAGCCGGGGAGCTGTTTTTT
CSARALETSGTLEAGELFF
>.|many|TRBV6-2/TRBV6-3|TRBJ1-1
TGTGCCAGCAGTTCGCCGGCGAACACTGAAGCTTTCTTT
CASSSPANTEAFF
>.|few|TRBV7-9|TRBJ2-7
TGTGCCAGCAGCTCAACAGCGTGGGAGCAGTACTTC
CASSSTAWEQYF
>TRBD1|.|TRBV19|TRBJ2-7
TGTGCCAGTAGTCCCCGGAAGACAGGGAGCTCCTACGAGCAGTACTTC
CASSPRKTGSSYEQYF
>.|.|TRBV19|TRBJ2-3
TGTGCCAGTAGTCCACCACTAGAAGAAAGCACAGATACGCAGTATTTT
CASSPPLEESTDTQYF
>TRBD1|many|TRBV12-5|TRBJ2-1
TGTGCTAGTGCCTTGTACAGGGGATACAATGAGCAGTTCTTC
CASALYRGYNEQFF
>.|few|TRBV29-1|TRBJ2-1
TGCAGCGTGGGAACTGTCGCACGGGCCCCCTACAATGAGCAGTTCTTC
CSVGTVARAPYNEQFF
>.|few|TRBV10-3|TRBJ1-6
TGTGCCATCAGTGAGGAATTTGGGGGCCTCAATAATTCACCCCTCCACTTT
CAISEEFGGLNNSPLHF
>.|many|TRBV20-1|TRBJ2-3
TGCAGTGCTAGCTTTCCGACAGATACGCAGTATTTT
CSASFPTDTQYF
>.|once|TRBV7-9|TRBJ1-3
TGTGCCAGCAAACGGGGGGCGCCTGGAAACACCATATATTTT
CASKRGAPGNTIYF
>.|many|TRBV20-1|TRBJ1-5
TGCAGTGCTAGTCCCAGGGGTGTTGGGGGTAATCAGCCCCAGCATTTT
CSASPRGVGGNQPQHF
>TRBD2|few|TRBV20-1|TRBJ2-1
TGCAGTGCTAGAGAAGCGGGACTAACCAATGAGCAGTTCTTC
CSAREAGLTNEQFF
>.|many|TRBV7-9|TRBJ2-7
TGTGCCAGCAGCTCGGCTGCACTTCTCTACGAGCAGTACTTC
CASSSAALLYEQYF
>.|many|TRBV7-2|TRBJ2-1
TGTGCCAGCACCTTAGACTCCTACAATGAGCAGTTCTTC
CASTLDSYNEQFF
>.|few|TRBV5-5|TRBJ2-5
TGTGCCAGCAGCTTGGAACCCGGGAAGACCCAGTACTTC
CASSLEPGKTQYF
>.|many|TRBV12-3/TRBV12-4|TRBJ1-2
TGTGCCAGCAGTTTAGGGGGGGCAGACGGCTACACCTTC
CASSLGGADGYTF
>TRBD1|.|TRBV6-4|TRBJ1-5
TGTGCCAGCAGGCTACAGGGGGCCTTCAAACAGCCCCAGCATTTT
CASRLQGAFKQPQHF
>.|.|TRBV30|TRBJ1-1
TGTGCCTGGAGTGTAAAGTGGAACACGAGGGTTTTCTTT
CAWSVKWNTRVFF
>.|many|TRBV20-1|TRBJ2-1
TGCAGTGCTAGAGGGGTGGAGGGGGGTGGAGAATCCTACAATGAGCAGTTCTTC
CSARGVEGGGESYNEQFF
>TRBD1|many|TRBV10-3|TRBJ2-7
TGTGCCATCAGAGGGACAGGGAACTCCACCATCGACGAGCAGTACTTC
CAIRGTGNSTIDEQYF
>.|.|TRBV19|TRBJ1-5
TGTGCCAGTAGTATTTACCGGAGAGATCAGCCCCAGCATTTT
CASSIYRRDQPQHF
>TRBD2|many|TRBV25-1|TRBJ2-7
TGTGCCAGCAATAAGACTAGCGGGACATACGAGCAGTACTTC
CASNKTSGTYEQYF
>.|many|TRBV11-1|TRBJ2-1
TGTGCCAGCAGCCAAGAGGGGATAGGTGAGCAGTTCTTC
CASSQEGIGEQFF
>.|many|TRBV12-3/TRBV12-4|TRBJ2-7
TGTGCCAGCAGTTCGTCGACATACTCCTACGAGCAGTACTTC
CASSSSTYSYEQYF
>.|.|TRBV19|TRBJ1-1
TGTGCCAGTATTAAACAGGGTGACACTGAAGCTTTCTTT
CASIKQGDTEAFF
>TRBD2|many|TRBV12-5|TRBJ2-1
TGTGCTAGTGGTTTGGTATTGGTAGCGGGACTAGTAAATGAGCAGTTCTTC
CASGLVLVAGLVNEQFF
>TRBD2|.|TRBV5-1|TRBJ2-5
TGCGCCAGCAGCTTGGCCAAGGGAGGGGAGACCCAGTACTTC
CASSLAKGGETQYF
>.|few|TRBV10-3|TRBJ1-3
TGTGCCATCAGTGACCGGGGAACTGGAAACACCATATATTTT
CAISDRGTGNTIYF
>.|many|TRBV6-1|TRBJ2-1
TGTGCCAGCAGTGAATCCCCCTGGCCTTCACATGAGCAGTTCTTC
CASSESPWPSHEQFF
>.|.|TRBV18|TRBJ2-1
TGTGCCAGCTCACCGGGACTTGGGAGCAATGAGCAGTTCTTC
CASSPGLGSNEQFF